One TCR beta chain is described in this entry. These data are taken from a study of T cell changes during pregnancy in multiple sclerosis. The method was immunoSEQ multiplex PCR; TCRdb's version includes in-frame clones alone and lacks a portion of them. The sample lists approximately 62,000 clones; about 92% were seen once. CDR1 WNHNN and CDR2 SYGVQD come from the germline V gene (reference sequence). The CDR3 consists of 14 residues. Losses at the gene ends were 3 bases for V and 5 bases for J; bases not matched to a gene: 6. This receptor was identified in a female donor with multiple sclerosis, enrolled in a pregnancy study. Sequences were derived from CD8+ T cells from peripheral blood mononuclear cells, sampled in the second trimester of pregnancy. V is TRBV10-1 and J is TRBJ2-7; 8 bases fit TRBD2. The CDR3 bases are TGCGCCAGCAGTGATCTTCTAGCGGGCAACGAGCAGTACTTC. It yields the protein CASSDLLAGNEQYF.